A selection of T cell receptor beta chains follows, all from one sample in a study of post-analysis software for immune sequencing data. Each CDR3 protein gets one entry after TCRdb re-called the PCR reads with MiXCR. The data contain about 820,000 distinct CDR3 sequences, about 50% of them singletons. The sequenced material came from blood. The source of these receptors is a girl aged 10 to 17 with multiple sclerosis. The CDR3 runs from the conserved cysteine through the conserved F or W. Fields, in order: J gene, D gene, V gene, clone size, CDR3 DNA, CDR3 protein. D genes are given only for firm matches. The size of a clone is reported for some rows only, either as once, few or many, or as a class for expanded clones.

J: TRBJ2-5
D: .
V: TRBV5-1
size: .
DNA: TGCGCCAGCAGCTTTTTGGCGGGAAGGATGAGGGAGACCCAGTACTTC
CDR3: CASSFLAGRMRETQYF

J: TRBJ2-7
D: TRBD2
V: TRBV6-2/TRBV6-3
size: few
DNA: TGTGCCAGCAGTTACGTGCGGGGGGCTGTCGGCGAGCAGTACTTC
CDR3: CASSYVRGAVGEQYF

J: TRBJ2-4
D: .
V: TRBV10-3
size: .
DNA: TGTGCCATCAGTGACCCGACGGGAGTAAACATTCAGTACTTC
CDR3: CAISDPTGVNIQYF

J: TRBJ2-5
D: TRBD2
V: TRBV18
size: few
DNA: TGTGCCAGCTCACACACGACTAGCGGGGGAGAGACCCAGTACTTC
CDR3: CASSHTTSGGETQYF

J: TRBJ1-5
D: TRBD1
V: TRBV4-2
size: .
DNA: TGTGCCAGCAGCCAAGATCAACAGGGGGTAGGGGGTCAGCCCCAGCATTTT
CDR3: CASSQDQQGVGGQPQHF

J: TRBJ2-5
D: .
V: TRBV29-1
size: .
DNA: TGCAGCTCCACGCGGGTCGGGGAGACCCAGTACTTC
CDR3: CSSTRVGETQYF

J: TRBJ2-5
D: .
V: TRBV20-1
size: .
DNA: TGCAGTGCTCGCATCCAAGGGCGGGGATCCCAAGAGACCCAGTACTTC
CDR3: CSARIQGRGSQETQYF

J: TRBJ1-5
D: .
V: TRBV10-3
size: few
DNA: TGTGCCATCAGTGAAGAGACAGCTAGCAATCAGCCCCAGCATTTT
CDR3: CAISEETASNQPQHF

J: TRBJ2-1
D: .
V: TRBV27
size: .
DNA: TGTGCCAGCAGTTTAGGGGGACCCCCCCCGGGTGAGCAGTTCTTC
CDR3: CASSLGGPPPGEQFF

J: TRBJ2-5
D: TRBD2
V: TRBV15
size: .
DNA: TGTGCCACCAGCAGAGATAGCCTAGCGGTTAAAGAGACCCAGTACTTC
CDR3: CATSRDSLAVKETQYF

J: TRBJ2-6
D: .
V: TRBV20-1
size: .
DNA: TGCAGTGCAAGACGGGCAGACTCTGGGGCCAACGTCCTGACTTTC
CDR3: CSARRADSGANVLTF

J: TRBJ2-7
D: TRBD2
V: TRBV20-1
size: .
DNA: TGCAGTGCTGGGCTAGCGGGGGGGGACGAGCAGTACTTC
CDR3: CSAGLAGGDEQYF

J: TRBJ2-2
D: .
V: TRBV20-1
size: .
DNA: TGCAGTGCTACTCAAGCGAACACCGGGGAGCTGTTTTTT
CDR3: CSATQANTGELFF

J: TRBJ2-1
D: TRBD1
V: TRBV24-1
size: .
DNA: TGTGCCACCAGCGCTACAGGGGACCCTTGGAATGAGCAGTTCTTC
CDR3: CATSATGDPWNEQFF

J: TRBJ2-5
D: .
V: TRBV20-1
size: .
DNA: TGCAGTGCTAGATCCCCAACCGCGCAAGAGACCCAGTACTTC
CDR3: CSARSPTAQETQYF

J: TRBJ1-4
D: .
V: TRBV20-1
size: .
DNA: TGCAGTGCTAGGGACAGTACCCGCTTCGGGGCTAATGAAAAACTGTTTTTT
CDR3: CSARDSTRFGANEKLFF

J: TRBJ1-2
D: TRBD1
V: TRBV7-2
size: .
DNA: TGTGCCAGCAGCTTATTGAGTAGGACAGGGGGCGCGGTTTGGAACTATGGCTACACCTTC
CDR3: CASSLLSRTGGAVWNYGYTF

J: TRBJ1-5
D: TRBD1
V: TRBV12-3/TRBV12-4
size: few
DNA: TGTGCCAGCAGGACAGGGTATAGCAATCAGCCCCAGCATTTT
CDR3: CASRTGYSNQPQHF

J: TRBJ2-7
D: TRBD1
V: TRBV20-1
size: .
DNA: TGCAGTGCCATCCCACCCGGGACAGAGGGTTACGAGCAGTACTTC
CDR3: CSAIPPGTEGYEQYF

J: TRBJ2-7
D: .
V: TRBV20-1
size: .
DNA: TGCAGTGCTAGAGAACGGGCCTACGAGCAGTACTTC
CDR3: CSARERAYEQYF

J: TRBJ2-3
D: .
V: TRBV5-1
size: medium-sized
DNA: TGCGCCAGCAGCTCACCAGGACAGCCCAGCACAGATACGCAGTATTTT
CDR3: CASSSPGQPSTDTQYF

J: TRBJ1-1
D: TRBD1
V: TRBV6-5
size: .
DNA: TGTGCCAGCAGTTACCCTCCGACAGGGGCGGCCACTGAAGCTTTCTTT
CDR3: CASSYPPTGAATEAFF

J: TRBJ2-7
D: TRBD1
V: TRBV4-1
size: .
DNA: TGCGCCAGCAGCCAAGAGACAGGGCGGTACGAGCAGTACTTC
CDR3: CASSQETGRYEQYF

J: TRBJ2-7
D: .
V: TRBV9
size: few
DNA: TGTGCCAGCAGCGTAGCTGCCCAGAGCTCCTACGAGCAGTACTTC
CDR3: CASSVAAQSSYEQYF

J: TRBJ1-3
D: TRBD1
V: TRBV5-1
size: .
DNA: TGCGCCAGCAGCCCGACAGGGGCTGGAAACGCCATATATTTT
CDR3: CASSPTGAGNAIYF

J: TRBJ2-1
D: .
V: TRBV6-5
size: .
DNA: TGTGCCAGCACCCTCCGCGGGATGCAAAATGAGCAGTTCTTC
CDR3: CASTLRGMQNEQFF

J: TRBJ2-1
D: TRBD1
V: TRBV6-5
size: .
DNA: TGTGCCAGCACGGCACAGGGGCCCTACAATGAGCAGTTCTTC
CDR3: CASTAQGPYNEQFF

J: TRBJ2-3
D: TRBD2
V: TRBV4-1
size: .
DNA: TGCGCCAGCAGCCCGCAGCGGGGGACTAGCACAGATACGCAGTATTTT
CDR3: CASSPQRGTSTDTQYF

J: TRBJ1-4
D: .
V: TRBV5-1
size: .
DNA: TGCGCCAGCAGCCAGGGGTATAATGAAAAACTGTTTTTT
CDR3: CASSQGYNEKLFF

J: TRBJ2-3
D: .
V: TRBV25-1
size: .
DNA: TGTGCCAGCAGTGAATCGTGGGAGAGTCAGTATTTT
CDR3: CASSESWESQYF

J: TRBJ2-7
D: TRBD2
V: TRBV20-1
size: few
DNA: TGCAGTGCTAGAGACTGGGCTAGCGGGAGGGTAGCCTACGAGCAGTACTTC
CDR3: CSARDWASGRVAYEQYF

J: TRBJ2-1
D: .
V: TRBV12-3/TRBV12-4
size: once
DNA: TGTGCCAGCAGTTTTGAGGGCGGCAATGAGCAGTTCTTC
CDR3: CASSFEGGNEQFF

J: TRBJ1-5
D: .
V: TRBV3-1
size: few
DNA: TGTGCCAGCAGCCCCAACCCCGGACAGCCCCAGCATTTT
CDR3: CASSPNPGQPQHF

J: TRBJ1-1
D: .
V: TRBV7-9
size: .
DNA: TGTGCCAGCACCCTTGGTAGGGAAGCTTTCTTT
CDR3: CASTLGREAFF

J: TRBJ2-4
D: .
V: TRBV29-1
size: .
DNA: TGCAGCGTTGAAGATGGTCAACACTACAAGCAGTACTTC
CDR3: CSVEDGQHYKQYF

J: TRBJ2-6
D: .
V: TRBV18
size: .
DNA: TGTGCCAGCTCATCTGGAGACCCGGCCTCTGGGGCCAACGTCCTGACTTTC
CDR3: CASSSGDPASGANVLTF

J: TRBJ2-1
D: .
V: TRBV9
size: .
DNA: TGTGCCAGCAGCGTAGAGTGGGACGACAATGAGCAGTTCTTC
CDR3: CASSVEWDDNEQFF

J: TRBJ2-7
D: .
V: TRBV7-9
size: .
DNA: TGTGCCAGCAGCTCAGCCGGGACGACTTCCTACGAGCAGTACTTC
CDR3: CASSSAGTTSYEQYF

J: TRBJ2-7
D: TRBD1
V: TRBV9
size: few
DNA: TGTGCCAGCAGCGTAACCGGGACAGGGTGGGGAGAGCAGTACTTC
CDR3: CASSVTGTGWGEQYF

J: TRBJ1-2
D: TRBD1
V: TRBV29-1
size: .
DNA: TGCAGCGTAGCAGACGGACAGGGAGTCTATGGCTACACCTTC
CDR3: CSVADGQGVYGYTF

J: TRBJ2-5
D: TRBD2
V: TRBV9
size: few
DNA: TGTGCCAGCTCCGGACCGGGAGGGGGGACCCAGTACTTC
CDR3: CASSGPGGGTQYF

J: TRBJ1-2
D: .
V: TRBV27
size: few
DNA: TGTGCCAGCAGTTCAGGCAACTGTGGCTACACCTTC
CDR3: CASSSGNCGYTF

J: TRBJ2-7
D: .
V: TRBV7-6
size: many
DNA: TGTGCCAGCAGCTTAGGAGGTTACAGCACCTACGAGCAGTACTTC
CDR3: CASSLGGYSTYEQYF

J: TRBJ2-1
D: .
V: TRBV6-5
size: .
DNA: TGTGCCAGCAGTTCCCGAGTGGTCGATGAGCAGTTCTTC
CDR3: CASSSRVVDEQFF

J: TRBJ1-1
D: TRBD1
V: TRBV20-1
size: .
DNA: TGCAGTGCCAGACAGGGTTTGGACACTGAAGCTTTCTTT
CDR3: CSARQGLDTEAFF

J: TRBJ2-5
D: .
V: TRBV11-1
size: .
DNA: TGTGCCAGCACCCCTACGTCCGTCCAAGAGACCCAGTACTTC
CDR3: CASTPTSVQETQYF

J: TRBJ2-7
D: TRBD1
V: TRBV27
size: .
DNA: TGTGCCAGCAGTTTAAGGGGAACGACAGGGGACTACGAGCAGTACTTC
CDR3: CASSLRGTTGDYEQYF

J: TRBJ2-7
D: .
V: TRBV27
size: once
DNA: TGTGCCAGCGCCTCAGGTACAGGCTCCTACGAGCAGTACTTC
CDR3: CASASGTGSYEQYF

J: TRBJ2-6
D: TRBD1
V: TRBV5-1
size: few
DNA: TGCGCCAGCAGCGAGGCACGGACAGGGTCGGCTGGGGCCAACGTCCTGACTTTC
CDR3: CASSEARTGSAGANVLTF

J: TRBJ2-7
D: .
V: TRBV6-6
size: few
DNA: TGTGCCAGCAGTTACGGTTTCAATGGGGAGGAGCAGTACTTC
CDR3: CASSYGFNGEEQYF

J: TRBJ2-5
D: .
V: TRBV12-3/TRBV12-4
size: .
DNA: TGTGCCAGCAGTTTTATGATTGATGGGATTTCTCAAGAGACCCAGTACTTC
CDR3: CASSFMIDGISQETQYF

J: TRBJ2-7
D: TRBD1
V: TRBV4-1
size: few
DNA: TGCGCCAGCAGCCTCCTGGACAGGCCTCCCTACGAGCAGTACTTC
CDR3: CASSLLDRPPYEQYF

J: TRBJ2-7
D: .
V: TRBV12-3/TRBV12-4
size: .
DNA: TGTGCCAGCAGCTCTAGCGAGTTAATCTACGAGCAGTACTTC
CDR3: CASSSSELIYEQYF